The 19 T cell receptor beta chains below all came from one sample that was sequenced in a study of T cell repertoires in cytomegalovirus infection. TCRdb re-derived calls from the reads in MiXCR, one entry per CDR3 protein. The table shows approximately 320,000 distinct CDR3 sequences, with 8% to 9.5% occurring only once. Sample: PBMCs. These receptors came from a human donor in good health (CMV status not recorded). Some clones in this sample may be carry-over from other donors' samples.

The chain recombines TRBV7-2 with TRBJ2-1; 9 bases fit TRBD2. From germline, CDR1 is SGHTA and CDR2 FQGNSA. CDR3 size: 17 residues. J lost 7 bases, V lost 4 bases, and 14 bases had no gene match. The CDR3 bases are TGTGCCAGCAGCTCCAAGGGGGTAGCGGGGGCCGCGAATGAGCAGTTCTTC. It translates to CASSSKGVAGAANEQFF.

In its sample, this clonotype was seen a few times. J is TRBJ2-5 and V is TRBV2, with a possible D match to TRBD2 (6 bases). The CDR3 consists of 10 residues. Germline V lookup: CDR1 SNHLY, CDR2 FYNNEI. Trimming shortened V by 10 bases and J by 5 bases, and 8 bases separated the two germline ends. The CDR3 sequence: CANRGETQYF. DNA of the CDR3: TGTGCCAACCGGGGGGAGACCCAGTACTTC.

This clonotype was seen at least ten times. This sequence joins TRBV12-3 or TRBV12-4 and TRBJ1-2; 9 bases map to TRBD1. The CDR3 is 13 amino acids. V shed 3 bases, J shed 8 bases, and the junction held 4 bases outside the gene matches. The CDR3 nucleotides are TGTGCCAGCAGTTTTAACAGGGGGCTCGGCTACACCTTC. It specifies CASSFNRGLGYTF.

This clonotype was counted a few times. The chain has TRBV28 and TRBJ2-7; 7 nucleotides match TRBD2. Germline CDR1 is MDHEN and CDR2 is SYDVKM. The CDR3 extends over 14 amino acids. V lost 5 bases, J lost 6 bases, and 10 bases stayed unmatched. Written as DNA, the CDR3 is TGTGCCAGCAGTCCTGCGGGAGAACTGGGCGAGCAGTACTTC. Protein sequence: CASSPAGELGEQYF.

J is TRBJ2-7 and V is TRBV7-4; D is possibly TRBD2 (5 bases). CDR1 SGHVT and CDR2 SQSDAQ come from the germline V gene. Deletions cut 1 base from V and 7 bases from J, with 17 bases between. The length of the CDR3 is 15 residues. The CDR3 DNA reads TGTGCCAGCAGCTTAGGCCCAGCGGCGAATTTTGAGCAGTACTTC. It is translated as CASSLGPAANFEQYF.

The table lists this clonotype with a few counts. CDR3 sequence (DNA): TGTGCCAGCAGTTTTATGGAGACCGTGGGGACTGAAGCTTTCTTT. Protein product: CASSFMETVGTEAFF. The chain employs TRBV12-3 or TRBV12-4 and TRBJ1-1, with no clear D. This CDR3 is built from 15 residues. V was clipped by 3 bases and J by 5 bases, with 16 bases between them.

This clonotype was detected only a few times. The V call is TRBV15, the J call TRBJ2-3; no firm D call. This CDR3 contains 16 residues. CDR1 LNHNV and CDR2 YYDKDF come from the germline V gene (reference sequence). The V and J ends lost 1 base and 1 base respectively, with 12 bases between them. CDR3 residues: CATSRALPGRTDTQYF. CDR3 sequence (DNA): TGTGCCACCAGCAGAGCCCTACCTGGTCGCACAGATACGCAGTATTTT.

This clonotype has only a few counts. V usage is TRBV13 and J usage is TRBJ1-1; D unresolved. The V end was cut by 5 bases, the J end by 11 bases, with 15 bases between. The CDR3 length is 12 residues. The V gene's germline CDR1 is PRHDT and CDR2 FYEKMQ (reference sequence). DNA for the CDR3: TGTGCCAGCAGCGGCCGTTATGGGATGGCTTTCTTT. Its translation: CASSGRYGMAFF.

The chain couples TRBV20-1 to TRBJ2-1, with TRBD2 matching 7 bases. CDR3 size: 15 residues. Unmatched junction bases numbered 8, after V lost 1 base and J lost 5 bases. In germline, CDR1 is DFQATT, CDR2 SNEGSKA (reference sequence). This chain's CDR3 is CSARVGGTHDNEQFF. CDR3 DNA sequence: TGCAGTGCTAGAGTGGGAGGGACCCACGACAATGAGCAGTTCTTC.

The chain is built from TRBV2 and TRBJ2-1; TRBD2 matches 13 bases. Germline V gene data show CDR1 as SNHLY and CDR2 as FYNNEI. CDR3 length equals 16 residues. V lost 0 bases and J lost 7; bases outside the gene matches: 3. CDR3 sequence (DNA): TGTGCCAGCAGTGAAGCGAGGACTAGCGGGGGAAATGAGCAGTTCTTC. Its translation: CASSEARTSGGNEQFF.

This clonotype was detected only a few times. The CDR3 sequence: CSAHRTGTPEAFF. CDR3 bases: TGCAGTGCTCACCGGACGGGCACCCCAGAAGCTTTCTTT. J is TRBJ1-1 and V is TRBV20-1; D gene ambiguous. The CDR3 is 13 amino acids. V was pared by 5 bases and J by 8 bases, with 18 bases between. Germline V gene data show CDR1 as DFQATT and CDR2 as SNEGSKA (reference sequence).

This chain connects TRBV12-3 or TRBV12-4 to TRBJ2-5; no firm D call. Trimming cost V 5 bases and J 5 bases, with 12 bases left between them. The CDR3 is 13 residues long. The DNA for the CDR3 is TGTGCCAGCAGTGACCTGGCCCAGGAGACCCAGTACTTC. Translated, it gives CASSDLAQETQYF.

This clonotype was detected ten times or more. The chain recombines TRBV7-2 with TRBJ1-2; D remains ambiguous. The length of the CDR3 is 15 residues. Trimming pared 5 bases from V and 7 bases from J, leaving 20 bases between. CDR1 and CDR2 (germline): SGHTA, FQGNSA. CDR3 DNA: TGTGCCAGCAGCGCAAACCGAGCGGGGAGTGCTGGCTACACCTTC. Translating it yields CASSANRAGSAGYTF.

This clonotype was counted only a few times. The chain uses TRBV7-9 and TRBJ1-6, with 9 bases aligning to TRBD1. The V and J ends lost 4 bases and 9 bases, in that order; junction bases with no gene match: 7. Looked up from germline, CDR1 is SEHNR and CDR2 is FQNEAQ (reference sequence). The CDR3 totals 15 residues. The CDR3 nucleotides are TGTGCCAGCAGCTCCCCGGGACAGGGACGTTCACCCCTCCACTTT. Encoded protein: CASSSPGQGRSPLHF.

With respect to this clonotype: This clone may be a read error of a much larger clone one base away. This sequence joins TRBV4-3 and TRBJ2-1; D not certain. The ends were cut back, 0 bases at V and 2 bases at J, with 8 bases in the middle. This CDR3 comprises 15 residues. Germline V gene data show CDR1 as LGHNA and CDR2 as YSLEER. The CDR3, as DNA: TGCGCCAGCAGCCAAGAAGGGTCTACCTACAATGAGCAGTTCTTC. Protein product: CASSQEGSTYNEQFF.

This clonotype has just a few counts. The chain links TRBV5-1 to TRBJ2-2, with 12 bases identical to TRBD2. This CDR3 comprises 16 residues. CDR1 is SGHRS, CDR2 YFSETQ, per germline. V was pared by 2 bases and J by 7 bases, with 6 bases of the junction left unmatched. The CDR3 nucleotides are TGCGCCAGCAGCTTAAGACTAGCGGGAGCGGACGGGGAGCTGTTTTTT. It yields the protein CASSLRLAGADGELFF. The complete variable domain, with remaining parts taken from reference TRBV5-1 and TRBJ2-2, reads KAGVTQTPRYLIKTRGQQVTLSCSPISGHRSVSWYQQTPGQGLQFLFEYFSETQRNKGNFPGRFSGRQFSNSRSEMNVSTLELGDSALYLCASSLRLAGADGELFFGEGSRLTVL.

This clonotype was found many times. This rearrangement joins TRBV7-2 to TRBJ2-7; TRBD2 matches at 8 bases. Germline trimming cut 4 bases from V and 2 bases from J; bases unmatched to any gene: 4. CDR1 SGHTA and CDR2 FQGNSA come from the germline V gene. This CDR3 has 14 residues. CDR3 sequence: CASSSGTSAYEQYF. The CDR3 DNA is TGTGCCAGCAGCTCTGGGACTAGTGCCTACGAGCAGTACTTC.

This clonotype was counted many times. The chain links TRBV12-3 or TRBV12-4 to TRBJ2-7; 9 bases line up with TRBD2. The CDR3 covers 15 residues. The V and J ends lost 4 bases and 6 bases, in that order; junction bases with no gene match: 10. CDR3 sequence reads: CASSYPGTSKFEQYF. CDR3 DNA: TGTGCCAGCAGTTACCCCGGGACTAGCAAGTTCGAGCAGTACTTC.

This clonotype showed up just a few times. The CDR3, as DNA: TGTGCCAGCACAGGGACGGAGACCTACGAGCAGTACTTC. This gives the protein CASTGTETYEQYF. The rearrangement links TRBV25-1 to TRBJ2-7; D possibly matches TRBD1 or TRBD2 (5 bases each). The CDR3 is 13 residues long. Trimming took off 7 bases at V and 2 bases at J, with 12 bases between the two ends. Germline loops: CDR1 MGHDK, CDR2 SYGVNS.